The 8 T cell receptor beta chains in this list originate from one sample, sequenced in a study of identical twins. TCRdb independently ran MiXCR on the 5' RACE reads; one entry per CDR3 protein. The sample lists some 270,000 distinct CDR3 sequences; roughly 8.7% were seen once. This sample also belongs to another study, concerning yellow fever vaccine responses in identical twins.

The specimen was CD8+ T cells sorted from blood. These TCRs come from a woman in her late teens or twenties in good health.

This clonotype has a count of ten or more. This rearrangement joins TRBV2 to TRBJ2-7; tentative D call: TRBD1 (6 bases). Germline lookup yields CDR1 SNHLY and CDR2 FYNNEI. V shed 2 bases and J shed 0 bases, with 11 bases lying between them. This CDR3 contains 15 residues. For the CDR3, the DNA is TGTGCCAGCAGTGAAATAACAGGGTCCTCCTACGAGCAGTACTTC. It is translated as CASSEITGSSYEQYF.

This sequence joins TRBV12-3 or TRBV12-4 and TRBJ1-1; a weak D match, TRBD1 (5 bases). This CDR3 is 14 amino acids long. V dropped 3 bases and J dropped 4 bases, with 12 bases sitting between them. The CDR3 DNA reads as TGTGCCAGCAGTTTGGCCCCTGGGGGCACTGAAGCTTTCTTT. It encodes CASSLAPGGTEAFF.

There are many counts of this clonotype. V and J are TRBV4-2 and TRBJ2-7; D call uncertain. Per germline, CDR1 LGHNA and CDR2 YNFKEQ. The CDR3 loop spans 15 amino acids. V was pared by 0 bases and J by 2 bases, with 11 bases between. Here the CDR3 reads CASSQDLDTAYEQYF. In DNA form, the CDR3 reads TGTGCCAGCAGCCAAGATCTCGACACTGCCTACGAGCAGTACTTC.

This clonotype came up many times. J is TRBJ2-3 and V is TRBV6-5; D is ambiguous. Germline CDR1 MNHEY, CDR2 SVGAGI. Trimming took 2 bases from V and 1 from J, leaving 4 bases between them. The CDR3 runs 13 residues. The CDR3 region is CASSYTGTDTQYF. Here the CDR3 DNA reads TGTGCCAGCAGTTACACGGGCACAGATACGCAGTATTTT.

V and J are TRBV7-9 and TRBJ2-7; D is unclear. Trimming cost V 9 bases and J 2 bases, with 11 bases left between them. This CDR3 spans 12 amino acids. Per the germline V gene, CDR1 is SEHNR and CDR2 is FQNEAQ (reference sequence). Written as DNA, the CDR3 is TGTGCCAGTGCGAGCACTACCTACGAGCAGTACTTC. Encoded protein: CASASTTYEQYF.

This clonotype was detected ten times or more. V gene TRBV5-1 combines with J gene TRBJ1-2; D is unresolved. The CDR3 contains 14 residues. Per germline, CDR1 SGHRS and CDR2 YFSETQ. Trimming left V 0 bases short and J 3 bases short, with 9 bases between. The CDR3 sequence is CASSLALDDYGYTF. The CDR3 DNA reads as TGCGCCAGCAGCTTGGCTCTGGATGACTATGGCTACACCTTC.

This clonotype has at least ten counts. This rearrangement joins TRBV28 to TRBJ2-7; 9 bases are a match to TRBD1. There are 14 residues in the CDR3. Germline V gene sequence: CDR1 MDHEN, CDR2 SYDVKM. The V and J ends lost 3 bases and 4 bases, in that order; junction bases with no gene match: 4. The CDR3 region is CASSFGTGFYEQYF. The CDR3, as DNA: TGTGCCAGCAGTTTCGGGACAGGGTTTTACGAGCAGTACTTC.

This chain joins TRBV11-2 and TRBJ2-3; D is perhaps TRBD2 (6 bases). This CDR3 spans 16 amino acids. Trimming cost V 0 bases and J 3 bases, with 13 bases left between them. CDR1 and CDR2 (germline): SGHAT, FQNNGV. The CDR3, as DNA: TGTGCCAGCAGCTTAGAAAGGGTTCGGGGGACAGATACGCAGTATTTT. The encoded protein is CASSLERVRGTDTQYF.